Listed below are T cell receptor beta chains from one sample, sequenced in a study of CD4 T cells in relation to SARS-CoV-2 and coronaviruses. Assay used: immunoSEQ multiplex PCR; TCRdb lists only in-frame clones, some missing. The sample lists over 25,000 clones, around 79% seen once, with 20% in the top ten. Their antigens remain unidentified. Specimen: CD4+ T cells from PBMCs, cultured in vitro. These receptors originate from a human donor in good health. Each CDR3 is given without its conserved first and last residue.

TRBJ2-3,TRBV6-5,ASSRGLAQLAQY
TRBJ2-2,TRBV7-9,ASSSPLGTYGTGELF
TRBJ2-3,TRBV6-2/TRBV6-3,ASSYDRASTDTQY
TRBJ1-5,TRBV9,ASSVGGDSNQPQH
TRBJ2-5,TRBV19,ASSMVLAGGGLKTQY
TRBJ2-7,TRBV7-8,ASSPLVASYEQY
TRBJ2-7,TRBV11-2,ASSPSGQNYEQY
TRBJ2-1,TRBV19,ASSIIDRGPALGNEQF
TRBJ2-5,TRBV5-8,ASSHGGQGGQETQY
TRBJ2-7,TRBV6-5,ASSWNSEQY
TRBJ2-3,TRBV2,ASRGGQISTDTQY
TRBJ1-4,TRBV6-5,ASSYSRSTTNEKLF
TRBJ2-4,TRBV6-5,ASSYRGLENIQY
TRBJ2-2,TRBV29-1,SVEEGRSTGELF
TRBJ2-5,TRBV11-3,ASSYRAGETQY
TRBJ1-2,TRBV6-2/TRBV6-3,ASSSSGDYGYT
TRBJ2-1,TRBV18,ASSPSASGGAGEQF
TRBJ1-1,TRBV5-5,ASEGGGTEAF
TRBJ2-7,TRBV7-2,ASSLDPGTYEQY
TRBJ1-5,TRBV19,ASSIAGQNQPQH
TRBJ2-7,TRBV9,ASSVVWAGVALGSYEQY
TRBJ2-1,TRBV7-7,ASSPRGGDGYEQF
TRBJ2-2,TRBV4-1,ASSPDRDDTGELF
TRBJ1-2,TRBV6-1,ASSEAPGQGYT
TRBJ1-3,TRBV7-9,ASSLAGIEEPGNTIY
TRBJ2-2,TRBV4-3,ASRKTAGTANTGELF
TRBJ2-5,TRBV4-1,ASSQVGQETQY
TRBJ2-1,TRBV2,ASRLAEYNEQF
TRBJ1-2,TRBV27,ASSPRRINYGYT
TRBJ2-1,TRBV2,ASKSASGRTASGNEQF
TRBJ1-5,TRBV5-1,ASSSLPGTNQPQH
TRBJ2-5,TRBV27,ASSRRDQARETQY
TRBJ1-1,TRBV6-6,ASTPNTEAF
TRBJ2-7,TRBV4-1,ASSGTQGKSYEQY
TRBJ1-5,TRBV4-1,ASSQVVTYSNQPQH
TRBJ1-2,TRBV9,ASSGGQGMRGYT
TRBJ2-1,TRBV19,ASSVQGADNEQF
TRBJ2-7,TRBV7-8,ASSSKAGGLYEQY
TRBJ1-1,TRBV7-6,ASSLTGGHVVTEAF
TRBJ2-1,TRBV28,ASSDIDRADEQF
TRBJ1-2,TRBV5-4,ASTPTADNYGYT
TRBJ2-5,TRBV6-2/TRBV6-3,ASSQPFLGEETQY
TRBJ2-1,TRBV30,AWSQGQVDNEQF
TRBJ2-7,TRBV7-6,ASSTRQGGSYEQY
TRBJ1-6,TRBV6-2/TRBV6-3,ASSYPPSQRPSPLH